The present entry profiles one T cell receptor (beta chain) with its context. The record originates from a study of blood T cell repertoires in COVID-19. The overall study: Some COVID-19 samples were acute and others convalescent; all came from the United States, Italy and Spain. PBMCs, B-cell-depleted T cells, or T cells were the source of the cDNA or gDNA that made up the material.

Original processing methods: Researchers report that nucleated cell counts were estimated from reference gene primer amplification. The data were produced by immunoSEQ multiplex PCR, yet TCRdb's version contains in-frame clones alone and is incomplete. The DNA gave D and trimming, while V, J and clone size come from that table. The repertoire holds some 170,000 clones, with more than 70% as singletons. The receptor's source is a woman aged 55-70 years with acute or convalescent COVID-19. Sequenced sample: peripheral blood.

CDR3 in DNA: TGTGCCAGCAGTGATCCATCTGATAGGGACAGGCCGAACACCGGGGAGCTGTTTTTT. Translated: CASSDPSDRDRPNTGELFF. This chain connects TRBV6-1 to TRBJ2-2; 8 nucleotides line up with TRBD1. CDR3 length: 19 residues. V shed 3 bases, J shed 0 bases, and the junction held 12 bases outside the gene matches. Germline V gene lookup returns CDR1 MNHNS and CDR2 SASEGT.